These 32 T cell receptor beta chains were sequenced from one sample in a study of regulatory T cells in long-lasting Graves disease. Library construction for TCR beta used iRepertoire HTBI primers and Arm-PCR of CDR3 regions. TCRdb re-analysed the multiplex PCR reads in MiXCR, keeping a single row per CDR3 protein. This table holds 450,000 to 500,000 distinct CDR3 sequences, roughly 15% found once. As for time point: newly diagnosed GD, antithyroid drugs for less than 3 months. Extracted PBMC RNA gave rise to the TCR library. The same sample was also studied in work on T cells in Graves' hyperthyroidism and ophthalmopathy.

The material sequenced was peripheral blood mononuclear cells (PBMCs), taken at new diagnosis, from a patient treated with antithyroid drugs. Receptors originate from a man aged 35 to 55 with Graves disease.

As for this clonotype: Just one base apart from a much larger clone, this may be a read error. The chain couples TRBV7-9 to TRBJ2-2; the D is unclear. The CDR3 loop spans 14 amino acids. With 1 base removed from V and 7 bases from J, the gap between germline ends came to 10 bases. The germline V gene encodes CDR1 SEHNR and CDR2 FQNEAQ (reference sequence). The CDR3 here is CASSLVGRLGELFF. The CDR3 DNA reads as TGTGCCAGCAGCTTAGTCGGGCGCCTCGGGGAGCTGTTTTTT.

This clonotype has at least ten counts. The rearrangement joins TRBV3-1 to TRBJ2-1; possible D gene TRBD2, 7 bases. Germline V lookup: CDR1 LGHDT, CDR2 YNNKEL (reference sequence). The ends were cut back, 3 bases at V and 6 bases at J, with 18 bases in the middle. The CDR3 is 16 residues long. The CDR3 is CASSHRGGVFSNEQFF. CDR3 DNA sequence: TGTGCCAGCAGCCATAGGGGGGGAGTCTTCTCCAATGAGCAGTTCTTC.

The rearrangement joins TRBV24-1 to TRBJ2-1; 7 nucleotides match TRBD2. This CDR3 spans 15 amino acids. J was trimmed by 8 bases and V by 3 bases; bases with no gene match: 9. The germline CDR1 and CDR2 sequences are KGHDR and SFDVKD. The CDR3 DNA reads TGTGCCACCAGTGATGCGGACCCACGGGGGGATGAGCAGTTCTTC. Translation: CATSDADPRGDEQFF.

In this sample, this clonotype turned up many times. The chain couples TRBV5-5 to TRBJ2-3, with 8 nucleotides matching TRBD2. The CDR3 length is 14 residues. The germline V gene encodes CDR1 SGHKS and CDR2 YYEKEE (reference sequence). V lost 2 bases, J lost 6 bases, and 5 bases stayed unmatched. CDR3 sequence (DNA): TGTGCCAGCAGCTTAAGCGGGAGATTGGATACGCAGTATTTT. It specifies CASSLSGRLDTQYF.

The chain links TRBV28 to TRBJ2-1; 9 nucleotides match TRBD2. The germline CDR1 and CDR2 sequences are MDHEN and SYDVKM. With 2 bases clipped from V and 3 bases from J, the junction kept 8 bases outside the gene matches. The CDR3 covers 17 residues. In DNA form, the CDR3 reads TGTGCCAGCAGTTTAGTAGGGCTAGCGGGACTCTACAATGAGCAGTTCTTC. Its protein is CASSLVGLAGLYNEQFF. Complete variable domain (other parts from reference TRBV28 and TRBJ2-1): DVKVTQSSRYLVKRTGEKVFLECVQDMDHENMFWYRQDPGLGLRLIYFSYDVKMKEKGDIPEGYSVSREKKERFSLILESASTNQTSMYLCASSLVGLAGLYNEQFFGPGTRLTVL.

This clonotype was observed a few times. This chain joins TRBV18 and TRBJ1-5; no clear D. Trimming cost V 0 bases and J 5 bases, with 2 bases left between them. Per the germline V gene, CDR1 is KGHSH and CDR2 is LQKENI. CDR3 length: 12 residues. The chain's CDR3 is CASSPPDQPQHF. CDR3 sequence (DNA): TGTGCCAGCTCACCACCGGATCAGCCCCAGCATTTT.

The rearrangement uses TRBV6-2 or TRBV6-3 and TRBJ2-1; D possibly matches TRBD1 or TRBD2 (5 bases each). V lost 3 bases and J 7 bases, leaving 13 bases between the germline ends. This CDR3 region has 14 residues. CDR1 is MNHEY, CDR2 SVGEGT, per germline. CDR3 DNA: TGTGCCAGCAGTTATCAGGGACGTTCGAATGAGCAGTTCTTC. This encodes CASSYQGRSNEQFF.

The sample holds many counts of this clonotype. CDR3 amino acids: CASSSHLAGKNTGELFF. The CDR3 nucleotides read TGCGCCAGCAGCTCGCATCTAGCGGGGAAGAACACCGGGGAGCTGTTTTTT. The chain couples TRBV5-1 to TRBJ2-2, with TRBD2 identical over 9 bases. CDR1 and CDR2 (germline): SGHRS, YFSETQ. CDR3 length: 17 amino acids. After removal of 3 bases from V and 1 base from J, the junction contained 7 bases not matched to a gene.

This clonotype was seen only a few times. The V gene is TRBV12-3 or TRBV12-4, the J gene TRBJ2-1, with TRBD1 as a possible D gene (5 bases). V was pared by 2 bases and J by 5 bases, with 13 bases between. The length of the CDR3 is 15 residues. The chain's CDR3 is CASSLSRTQNNEQFF. The CDR3 DNA is TGTGCCAGCAGTTTATCAAGGACACAAAACAATGAGCAGTTCTTC.

This clonotype has more than one count but fewer than ten. This chain connects TRBV9 to TRBJ2-4; tentative D call: TRBD1 (5 bases). V lost 0 bases and J lost 1, with 14 bases in between. This CDR3 spans 17 amino acids. CDR1 and CDR2 (germline): SGDLS, YYNGEE. In nucleotides, the CDR3 is TGTGCCAGCAGCGTAGCCCACCGCAGGGCTGCCAAAAACATTCAGTACTTC. Protein: CASSVAHRRAAKNIQYF.

In its sample, this clonotype was seen many times. This sequence joins TRBV7-3 and TRBJ2-1; 14 bases line up with TRBD2. The V gene end was trimmed by 5 bases and the J gene end by 0 bases; junction bases not matched to a gene: 6. This CDR3 has 18 amino acids. From germline, CDR1 is SGHTA and CDR2 FQGTGA. CDR3 protein: CASSPGTSGSDSYNEQFF. CDR3 DNA: TGTGCCAGCAGCCCCGGGACTAGCGGGAGTGACTCCTACAATGAGCAGTTCTTC.

This clonotype has a handful of counts. The chain recombines TRBV5-5 with TRBJ1-5; D is perhaps TRBD1 (5 bases). CDR3 length: 13 amino acids. CDR1 is SGHKS and CDR2 is YYEKEE in the germline V gene (reference sequence). Trimming cost V 3 bases and J 6 bases, with 10 bases left between them. The CDR3 loop is CASSWTDSQPQHF. The CDR3 region has the DNA TGTGCCAGCAGCTGGACCGACAGTCAGCCCCAGCATTTT.

This clonotype appeared many times. J is TRBJ2-7 and V is TRBV30; either TRBD1 or TRBD2 may fit D (5 bases each). The V end lost 0 bases, the J end lost 2 bases, and 14 bases lay between the germline ends. The germline gives CDR1 GTSNPN, CDR2 SVGIG (reference sequence). The CDR3 is 15 amino acids. The CDR3, as DNA: TGTGCCTGGAGTGTATCAGGGACCATGACCTACGAGCAGTACTTC. Protein sequence: CAWSVSGTMTYEQYF.

Many counts were recorded for this clonotype. The CDR3 sequence is CASRMTDDPSYGYTF. CDR3 sequence (DNA): TGTGCCAGCAGGATGACAGACGACCCGTCCTATGGCTACACCTTC. The chain employs TRBV6-1 and TRBJ1-2; possible D gene TRBD1, 5 bases. V dropped 6 bases and J dropped 4 bases, with 18 bases sitting between them. The CDR3 consists of 15 residues. Germline CDR1 and CDR2: MNHNS and SASEGT.

This chain joins TRBV6-1 and TRBJ2-2; no reliable D call. The CDR3 covers 15 residues. With 6 bases removed from V and 0 bases from J, the gap between germline ends came to 11 bases. Germline loops: CDR1 MNHNS, CDR2 SASEGT. The CDR3 region has the DNA TGTGCCAGCAGGGTGGACGGATCGAACACCGGGGAGCTGTTTTTT. This gives the protein CASRVDGSNTGELFF.

This clonotype was picked up many times. The CDR3 DNA reads as TGTGCCAGCAGCTTAGATCGGCAAGATACGCAGTATTTT. It yields the protein CASSLDRQDTQYF. The rearrangement joins TRBV7-2 to TRBJ2-3; D is unclear. The germline V gene encodes CDR1 SGHTA and CDR2 FQGNSA. The V end lost 1 base, the J end lost 5 bases, and 7 bases lay between the germline ends. CDR3 length: 13 residues.

At least ten counts were recorded for this clonotype. The chain has TRBV7-2 and TRBJ2-2; no firm D call. Germline V gene data show CDR1 as SGHTA and CDR2 as FQGNSA. The CDR3 contains 14 residues. The V and J ends lost 5 bases and 4 bases respectively, with 11 bases between them. CDR3 in DNA: TGTGCCAGCAGCCAAATCCGAAGCACCGGGGAGCTGTTTTTT. This translates into CASSQIRSTGELFF.

There are a few counts of this clonotype. The genes are TRBV20-1 and TRBJ1-4; no definite D call. Trimming stripped 8 bases from V and 5 bases from J, with 9 bases between. CDR1 and CDR2 from the germline V gene are DFQATT and SNEGSKA (reference sequence). This CDR3 has 11 amino acids. The CDR3 reads CSLILNEKLFF. For the CDR3, the DNA is TGCAGTTTGATTCTCAATGAAAAACTGTTTTTT.

This clonotype was detected a few times. This sequence joins TRBV7-2 and TRBJ2-3; D is unresolved. This CDR3 is 15 amino acids long. Germline-derived CDR1 and CDR2 are SGHTA and FQGNSA. The V and J ends lost 5 bases and 6 bases respectively, with 18 bases between them. In DNA form, the CDR3 reads TGTGCCAGCAGCCAAGATCCTAGGCCCCAGGATACGCAGTATTTT. Translated, it gives CASSQDPRPQDTQYF.

This sequence joins TRBV5-1 and TRBJ2-3, with 7 bases aligning to TRBD1. This CDR3 spans 16 amino acids. V lost 4 bases to trimming and J lost 1 base; unmatched junction nucleotides: 9. Germline lookup yields CDR1 SGHRS and CDR2 YFSETQ. DNA of the CDR3: TGCGCCAGCAGCGCCTCCAGACAGGGAGGCACAGATACGCAGTATTTT. Translation: CASSASRQGGTDTQYF. The whole variable domain, remainder taken from reference TRBV5-1 and TRBJ2-3, is KAGVTQTPRYLIKTRGQQVTLSCSPISGHRSVSWYQQTPGQGLQFLFEYFSETQRNKGNFPGRFSGRQFSNSRSEMNVSTLELGDSALYLCASSASRQGGTDTQYFGPGTRLTVL.

This clonotype showed up many times. The chain employs TRBV11-2 and TRBJ2-1; D is undetermined. The CDR3 has 15 amino acids. Germline CDR1 is SGHAT and CDR2 is FQNNGV. Trimming cost V 3 bases and J 5 bases, with 14 bases left between them. DNA of the CDR3: TGTGCCAGCAGCTTTGGGCCCGGGTGGAACAATGAGCAGTTCTTC. Its translation: CASSFGPGWNNEQFF.

As concerns this clonotype: With a much larger clone just one base away, this may be a read error. V is TRBV12-3 or TRBV12-4 and J is TRBJ2-3; D gene unclear. The J call may be faulty, since TRBJ1-5 better matches the DNA end. This CDR3 spans 15 amino acids. The CDR3 protein is CASQTSGRSADTQHF. DNA of the CDR3: TGTGCCAGCCAAACTAGCGGGAGGAGCGCAGATACGCAGCATTTT.

This clonotype was counted many times. The chain links TRBV12-3 or TRBV12-4 to TRBJ2-1; TRBD1 agrees at 7 bases. CDR3 length: 14 amino acids. Trimming took 4 bases from V and 9 from J; bases not matched to a gene: 9. CDR3 region: CASSSGTAQSEQFF. CDR3 nucleotides: TGTGCCAGCAGTTCCGGGACAGCCCAAAGTGAGCAGTTCTTC.

This clonotype was detected a few times. This rearrangement joins TRBV18 to TRBJ2-7, with a weak D call TRBD1 (5 bases). The CDR3 runs 15 residues. V was trimmed by 0 bases and J by 7 bases, leaving 16 bases between them. Germline loops: CDR1 KGHSH, CDR2 LQKENI. CDR3 residues: CASSPPGLTPLEQYF. The CDR3 DNA reads TGTGCCAGCTCACCACCGGGGCTTACTCCTTTGGAGCAGTACTTC.

This clonotype was counted a few times. A read error may be the cause here, since a much bigger clone is one base away. The chain couples TRBV15 to TRBJ2-6; the D gene is possibly TRBD1 (5 bases). The germline CDR1 and CDR2 sequences are LNHNV and YYDKDF (reference sequence). This CDR3 is built from 16 residues. CDR3 nucleotide sequence: TGTGCCACCAGCAGAGATCACAACTCTGGGGCCGACGTCCTGACTTTC. The encoded protein is CATSRDHNSGADVLTF.

This clonotype was seen many times. The chain couples TRBV11-3 to TRBJ1-3; D is ambiguous. The V gene's germline CDR1 is SGHNT and CDR2 YENEEA. The CDR3 loop spans 14 amino acids. V was cut by 7 bases and J by 2 bases, with 12 bases left in between. CDR3 DNA: TGTGCCAGCACCTCGCGTGGGCCTGGAAACACCATATATTTT. It is translated as CASTSRGPGNTIYF.

This clonotype has just a few counts. The rearrangement joins TRBV12-3 or TRBV12-4 to TRBJ2-3; D remains unclear. The CDR3 runs 11 residues. The ends were cut back, 6 bases at V and 7 bases at J, with 8 bases in the middle. The DNA for the CDR3 is TGTGCCAGCAGCCTCACTAATACGCAGTATTTT. This encodes CASSLTNTQYF.

Note on this clonotype: Compared with germline, one end of the junction differs, possibly owing to a read error. The rearrangement joins TRBV7-9 to TRBJ2-5; TRBD1 is a possible D gene (6 bases). Germline loops: CDR1 SEHNR, CDR2 FQNEAQ (reference sequence). The CDR3 consists of 16 residues. CDR3 region: CASSLAMTGGRETQYF. In DNA form, the CDR3 reads TGTGCCAGCAGCCTAGCAATGACAGGAGGACGAGAGACCCAGTACTTC.

The J gene is TRBJ2-1, the V gene TRBV19; 15 bases fit TRBD2. Germline assignment: CDR1 LNHDA and CDR2 SQIVND (reference sequence). The CDR3 totals 17 residues. The V and J ends lost 5 bases and 2 bases, in that order; junction bases with no gene match: 4. CDR3 sequence (DNA): TGTGCCAGTAGTTACCGGACTAGCGGGAGGGCCTACAATGAGCAGTTCTTC. This codes for CASSYRTSGRAYNEQFF.

Of note for this clonotype: A read error may produce the germline difference seen at one junction end. The V gene is TRBV29-1, the J gene TRBJ2-1; the match to TRBD1 covers 7 bases. This CDR3 region has 11 residues. CDR1 and CDR2 (germline): SQVTM, ANQGSEA. CDR3 residues: CSVEGRQGISF. The CDR3, as DNA: TGCAGCGTTGAAGGGAGACAGGGCATTAGCTTC.

Note on this clonotype: Just one base apart from a much larger clone, this may be a read error. The rearrangement links TRBV5-1 to TRBJ2-5, with D possibly being TRBD2 (5 bases). CDR1 is SGHRS and CDR2 is YFSETQ in the germline V gene. This CDR3 contains 18 residues. Written as DNA, the CDR3 is TGCGCCAGCAGCTTGAGCACTGGTGTGGCCCTACCTACAAGTGAGCGGTTCTTC. The encoded protein is CASSLSTGVALPTSERFF.

This clonotype occurred a few times. The V and J genes are TRBV30 and TRBJ1-5, with unresolved D. The CDR3 spans 13 residues. Germline CDR1 is GTSNPN and CDR2 is SVGIG (reference sequence). The V end was cut by 0 bases, the J end by 7 bases, with 10 bases between. Written as DNA, the CDR3 is TGTGCCTGGAGTGTAGGGTCGGAACAGCCCCAGCATTTT. The encoded protein is CAWSVGSEQPQHF.